The count of the clone carrying this T cell receptor (beta chain) is one. This table comes from immunoSEQ multiplex PCR, and its TCRdb copy is limited to in-frame clones, with some not included. The sample has 130,000 or so clones; 92% are singletons. This record belongs to a study of control samples from healthy donors and cancer patients. Germline V gene sequence: CDR1 LGHDT, CDR2 YNNKEL (reference sequence). This CDR3 has 17 amino acids. Trimming removed 5 bases from V and 5 bases from J; junction bases left unmatched: 11. Sequencing was performed on blood. The chain links TRBV3-1 (or the pseudogene TRBV3-2) to TRBJ2-5; 13 bases fit TRBD2. This receptor was taken from a woman in her fifties or sixties in good health. The chain's CDR3 is CASSYTLAGGAGETQYF. The CDR3 DNA follows: TGTGCCAGCAGCTACACACTAGCGGGGGGGGCCGGGGAGACCCAGTACTTC.